These 25 T cell receptor beta chains were all obtained from the same sample, sequenced in a study of blood T cell repertoires in COVID-19. Assay: immunoSEQ multiplex PCR; the TCRdb copy retains only in-frame clones and omits some. The repertoire holds about 360,000 clones, with 88% as singletons. What was sequenced was PBMCs or T cells enriched from blood (not recorded which). The receptors shown here come from a woman aged 40 to 50 with acute COVID-19.

This clone appeared a few times. The same CDR3 also results from other DNA sequences found in this sample. The CDR3 DNA is TGTGCCAGCTCACCAGGGACTTCCTACGAGCAGTACTTC. Amino acid sequence: CASSPGTSYEQYF. The gene calls are TRBV18 and TRBJ2-7; D is possibly TRBD2 (6 bases). Trimming stripped 2 bases from V and 1 base from J, with 6 bases between. Germline V CDR1 and CDR2: KGHSH, LQKENI. This CDR3 is built from 13 residues. Using reference TRBV18 and TRBJ2-7 for the parts outside the CDR3, the full variable domain is NAGVMQNPRHLVRRRGQEARLRCSPMKGHSHVYWYRQLPEEGLKFMVYLQKENIIDESGMPKERFSAEFPKEGPSILRIQQVVRGDSAAYFCASSPGTSYEQYFGPGTRLTVT.

The CDR3 DNA reads as TGCGCCAGCTCTACAGGGGGACGTGGCTACACCTTC. Translating it yields CASSTGGRGYTF. The chain employs TRBV5-1 and TRBJ1-2; 8 nucleotides align to TRBD1. Germline V gene sequence: CDR1 SGHRS, CDR2 YFSETQ. V lost 7 bases, J lost 7 bases, and 6 bases stayed unmatched. CDR3 size: 12 residues.

This clone was seen once. V gene TRBV9 combines with J gene TRBJ1-2; possibly TRBD1 for D (6 bases). CDR1 is SGDLS and CDR2 is YYNGEE in the germline V gene. Trimming cost V 3 bases and J 1 base, with 10 bases left between them. The CDR3 has 14 amino acids. The CDR3 DNA follows: TGTGCCAGCAGCGGCGGACAGCTTAACTATGGCTACACCTTC. It specifies CASSGGQLNYGYTF.

This chain connects TRBV11-2 to TRBJ2-3; 12 bases are a match to TRBD2. Germline V gene lookup returns CDR1 SGHAT and CDR2 FQNNGV. The CDR3 spans 16 residues. After removal of 5 bases from V and 0 bases from J, the junction contained 3 bases not matched to a gene. For the CDR3, the DNA is TGTGCCAGCAGCCCAGGACTAGCGGGGAGCACAGATACGCAGTATTTT. Protein product: CASSPGLAGSTDTQYF.

This clone was seen a few times. The genes are TRBV5-1 and TRBJ2-3, with D tentatively TRBD2 (5 bases). Germline CDR1 reads SGHRS; CDR2 reads YFSETQ. The ends were cut back, 1 base at V and 3 bases at J, with 15 bases in the middle. This CDR3 has 16 amino acids. In nucleotides, the CDR3 is TGCGCCAGCAGCTTGATTTCCGGGGATAGGACAGATACGCAGTATTTT. As protein: CASSLISGDRTDTQYF.

A few counts support this clone. The chain uses TRBV5-1 and TRBJ1-1; D is perhaps TRBD1 (5 bases). This CDR3 has 14 amino acids. V was shortened by 2 bases and J by 7 bases, with 15 bases between the two germline ends. Germline V gene sequence: CDR1 SGHRS, CDR2 YFSETQ. CDR3 loop: CASSFVVGGFEAFF. CDR3 in DNA: TGCGCCAGCAGCTTTGTAGTTGGGGGGTTTGAAGCTTTCTTT.

The rearrangement uses TRBV27 and TRBJ1-5, with 7 bases aligning to TRBD1. V gave up 4 bases and J gave up 3 bases; unmatched junction bases: 3. Germline CDR1 reads MNHEY; CDR2 reads SMNVEV (reference sequence). This CDR3 comprises 14 residues. CDR3 protein: CASSYGTDNQPQHF. The CDR3, as DNA: TGTGCCAGCAGTTATGGGACAGACAATCAGCCCCAGCATTTT.

This clone was seen more than once but under ten times. The V gene is TRBV7-9, the J gene TRBJ1-5, with D possibly being TRBD1 (5 bases). With 0 bases removed from V and 7 bases from J, the gap between germline ends came to 16 bases. CDR3 length: 16 residues. Germline V lookup: CDR1 SEHNR, CDR2 FQNEAQ (reference sequence). The CDR3 is CASSLARAGINQPQHF. The CDR3 nucleotides read TGTGCCAGCAGCTTAGCCCGGGCAGGGATCAACCAGCCCCAGCATTTT.

The chain has TRBV21-1 and TRBJ1-3; TRBD1, as called in the table, went unchecked against the DNA. TRBV21-1 is labeled a pseudogene. This CDR3 contains 16 residues. CDR3 amino acids: CASSKALDRAGNTIYF. The DNA for the CDR3 is TGTGCCAGCAGCAAAGCCCTCGACAGAGCTGGAAACACCATATATTTT.

This chain joins TRBV6-1 and TRBJ1-4; 7 positions agree with TRBD1. The CDR3 length is 16 residues. The trim removed 2 bases at V and 5 bases at J, leaving 8 bases unmatched. Germline lookup yields CDR1 MNHNS and CDR2 SASEGT. In DNA form, the CDR3 reads TGTGCCAGCAGTGAAAATCCGGGACAGACGAATGAAAAACTGTTTTTT. Its translation is CASSENPGQTNEKLFF.

This sequence joins TRBV29-1 and TRBJ1-1; D remains ambiguous. Trimming took off 8 bases at V and 6 bases at J, with 10 bases between the two ends. The germline V gene has CDR1 SQVTM and CDR2 ANQGSEA. CDR3 length: 10 amino acids. DNA for the CDR3: TGCAGCTATACCGGGGCTGAAGCTTTCTTT. Translated, it gives CSYTGAEAFF.

The V and J genes are TRBV15 and TRBJ1-2, with TRBD1 matching 8 bases. V shed 5 bases and J 1 base; nucleotides not matched to a gene: 3. The CDR3 consists of 14 residues. CDR1 and CDR2 (germline): LNHNV, YYDKDF (reference sequence). CDR3 nucleotide sequence: TGTGCCACCAGCCGACAGGGGCATAACTATGGCTACACCTTC. This encodes CATSRQGHNYGYTF.

CDR3 DNA: TGCAGCGTGATAGACGGGACAGCTTATGGCTACACCTTC. It codes for CSVIDGTAYGYTF. This chain links TRBV29-1 with TRBJ1-2, with 7 bases that match TRBD1. V was clipped by 6 bases and J by 5 bases; unmatched bases: 9. In germline, CDR1 is SQVTM, CDR2 ANQGSEA. This CDR3 spans 13 amino acids.

CDR3 sequence reads: CASSPGETEDYGYTF. CDR3 nucleotides: TGTGCCAGCTCACCCGGGGAAACAGAGGACTATGGCTACACCTTC. The chain joins TRBV18 to TRBJ1-2; D is uncertain. Germline V lookup: CDR1 KGHSH, CDR2 LQKENI. CDR3 length equals 15 residues. Between the trimmed V and J ends, which lost 3 bases and 3 bases, there was a span of 14 bases.

This clone was counted between two and nine times. The chain is built from TRBV19 and TRBJ2-5, with 9 positions matching TRBD1. With 6 bases clipped from V and 5 bases from J, the junction kept 10 bases outside the gene matches. CDR3 length equals 15 residues. CDR1 LNHDA and CDR2 SQIVND come from the germline V gene (reference sequence). CDR3 region: CASSLGTGRRETQYF. The DNA for the CDR3 is TGTGCCAGTAGCCTCGGGACAGGGCGGAGGGAGACCCAGTACTTC.

The CDR3 coding sequence is TGTGCCAGTAGTCTTACAGGGGGGGGGAACACTGAAGCTTTCTTT. Protein: CASSLTGGGNTEAFF. The rearrangement links TRBV19 to TRBJ1-1; TRBD1 matches at 8 bases. J gave up 1 base and V 5 bases, and 6 bases lay outside the gene matches. The length of the CDR3 is 15 residues. Germline V lookup: CDR1 LNHDA, CDR2 SQIVND (reference sequence).

This chain connects TRBV28 to TRBJ1-5; no definite D call. V lost 3 bases to trimming and J lost 0 bases, with 6 bases between them. Germline CDR1 MDHEN, CDR2 SYDVKM. The CDR3 length is 14 residues. Written as DNA, the CDR3 is TGTGCCAGCAGTTTGTTGAGTAGCAATCAGCCCCAGCATTTT. The encoded protein is CASSLLSSNQPQHF.

The chain employs TRBV5-1 and TRBJ1-2, with 8 bases that match TRBD1. The CDR3 runs 15 residues. Losses at the gene ends were 1 base for V and 3 bases for J; bases not matched to a gene: 5. Germline V gene lookup returns CDR1 SGHRS and CDR2 YFSETQ. The CDR3 DNA reads TGCGCCAGCAGCTTGTTACAGGGGGTTGACTATGGCTACACCTTC. Translated, it gives CASSLLQGVDYGYTF.

The chain carries TRBV27 and TRBJ1-2; 9 bases match TRBD1. Germline lookup yields CDR1 MNHEY and CDR2 SMNVEV (reference sequence). Losses at the gene ends were 3 bases for V and 10 bases for J; bases not matched to a gene: 6. The CDR3 is made up of 13 amino acids. The CDR3 reads CASSFVTGGAYTF. CDR3 DNA sequence: TGTGCCAGCAGTTTTGTAACAGGGGGCGCCTACACCTTC.

In its sample, this clone was seen once. This chain connects TRBV9 to TRBJ1-4; D perhaps matches TRBD1 (5 bases). V gave up 1 base and J gave up 8 bases, with 15 bases separating them. The CDR3 runs to 15 residues. Germline-derived CDR1 and CDR2 are SGDLS and YYNGEE. DNA of the CDR3: TGTGCCAGCAGCGTATCTGGGACTATCGGGGAAAAACTGTTTTTT. Translation: CASSVSGTIGEKLFF.

This CDR3 reads CASTRGAYNEQFF. Here the CDR3 DNA reads TGTGCCAGCACCAGGGGAGCGTACAATGAGCAGTTCTTC. The gene calls are TRBV12-3 or TRBV12-4 and TRBJ2-1, with D possibly being TRBD1 (6 bases). The V end was cut by 7 bases, the J end by 4 bases, with 11 bases between. This CDR3 has 13 amino acids.

The gene calls are TRBV6-4 and TRBJ1-6, with 9 positions matching TRBD1. In germline, CDR1 is MRHNA, CDR2 SNTAGT. This CDR3 is 15 amino acids long. The V and J ends lost 8 bases and 10 bases, in that order; junction bases with no gene match: 12. CDR3 DNA: TGTGCCAGCTTCTACCCGGGACAGGGTGGCTCACCCCTCCACTTT. Residues: CASFYPGQGGSPLHF.

This sequence joins TRBV14 and TRBJ1-4; maybe TRBD1 (6 bases). CDR3 size: 16 residues. Trimming stripped 1 base from V and 6 bases from J, with 15 bases between. Germline V gene sequence: CDR1 SGHDN, CDR2 FVKESK. CDR3 sequence (DNA): TGTGCCAGCAGCCAAGTGGGGCGGGGGCTGCATGAAAAACTGTTTTTT. Translating it yields CASSQVGRGLHEKLFF.

The V and J genes are TRBV24-1 and TRBJ2-3; 12 bases line up with TRBD2. V lost 7 bases, J lost 4 bases, and 5 bases stayed unmatched. Per the germline V gene, CDR1 is KGHDR and CDR2 is SFDVKD. The CDR3 extends over 15 amino acids. The CDR3 DNA sequence: TGTGCCACCAGCCTACTAGCGGGGGGCCCAGATACGCAGTATTTT. It specifies CATSLLAGGPDTQYF.

The V and J genes are TRBV12-3 or TRBV12-4 and TRBJ1-2; 7 positions agree with TRBD1. The CDR3 extends over 13 amino acids. V dropped 6 bases and J dropped 4; count of bases not matched to a gene: 5. As DNA, the CDR3 is TGTGCCAGCAGAGGGACAGCGTCCTATGGCTACACCTTC. Amino acid sequence: CASRGTASYGYTF.